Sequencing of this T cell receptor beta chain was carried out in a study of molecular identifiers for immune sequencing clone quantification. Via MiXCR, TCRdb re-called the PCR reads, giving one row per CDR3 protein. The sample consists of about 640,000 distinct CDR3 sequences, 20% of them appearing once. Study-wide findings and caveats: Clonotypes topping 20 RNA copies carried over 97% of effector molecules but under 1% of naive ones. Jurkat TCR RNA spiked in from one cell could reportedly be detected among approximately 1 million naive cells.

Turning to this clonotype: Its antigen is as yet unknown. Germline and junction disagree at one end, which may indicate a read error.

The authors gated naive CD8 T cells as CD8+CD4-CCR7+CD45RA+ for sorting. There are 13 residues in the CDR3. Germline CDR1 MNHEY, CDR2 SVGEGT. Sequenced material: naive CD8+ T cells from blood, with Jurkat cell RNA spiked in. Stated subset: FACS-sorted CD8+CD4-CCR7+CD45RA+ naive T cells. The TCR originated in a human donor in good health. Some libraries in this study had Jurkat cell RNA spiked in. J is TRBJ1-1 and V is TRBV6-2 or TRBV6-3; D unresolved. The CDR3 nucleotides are TGTGCCTGCAGTTACGGACCGAACACTGAAGCTTTCTTT. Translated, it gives CACSYGPNTEAFF.